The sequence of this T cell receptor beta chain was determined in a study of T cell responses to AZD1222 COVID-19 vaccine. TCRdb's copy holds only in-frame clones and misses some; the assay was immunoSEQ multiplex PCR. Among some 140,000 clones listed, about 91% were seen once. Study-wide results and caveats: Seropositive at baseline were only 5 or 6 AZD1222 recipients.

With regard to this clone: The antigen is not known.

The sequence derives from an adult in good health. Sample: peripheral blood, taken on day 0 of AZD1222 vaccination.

CDR3 amino acids: CASSPPGQEETQYF. In DNA, the CDR3 is TGTGCCAGCTCACCACCCGGACAGGAAGAGACCCAGTACTTC. This sequence joins TRBV18 and TRBJ2-5; 7 nucleotides match TRBD1. Germline V lookup: CDR1 KGHSH, CDR2 LQKENI. V was pared by 0 bases and J by 3 bases, with 1 base of the junction left unmatched. This CDR3 has 14 amino acids. The entire variable domain, with the rest obtained from reference TRBV18 and TRBJ2-5, is as follows: NAGVMQNPRHLVRRRGQEARLRCSPMKGHSHVYWYRQLPEEGLKFMVYLQKENIIDESGMPKERFSAEFPKEGPSILRIQQVVRGDSAAYFCASSPPGQEETQYFGPGTRLLVL.